The 9 T cell receptor beta chains below all came from one sample that was sequenced in a study of T cell responses to AZD1222 COVID-19 vaccine. Here immunoSEQ multiplex PCR was the method, and the copy in TCRdb shows in-frame clones only, minus some. Of more than 110,000 clones in the sample, 80% to 90% were seen once. The material was peripheral blood, obtained on day 0 of AZD1222 vaccination. Receptors were obtained from an adult in good health.

The V gene is TRBV6-6, the J gene TRBJ1-2, with D uncertain. V shed 7 bases and J shed 6 bases, with 15 bases lying between them. Germline lookup yields CDR1 MNHNY and CDR2 SVGAGI (reference sequence). The CDR3 totals 13 residues. Here the CDR3 reads CASTRGLTDGYTF. The CDR3 nucleotides read TGTGCCAGCACCCGAGGACTGACTGATGGCTACACCTTC.

The rearrangement links TRBV5-1 to TRBJ2-6; D ambiguous. This CDR3 comprises 13 residues. V was pared by 5 bases and J by 3 bases, with 6 bases between. Per the germline V gene, CDR1 is SGHRS and CDR2 is YFSETQ. CDR3 in DNA: TGCGCCAGCAGGGAGTTTGGGGCCAACGTCCTGACTTTC. The encoded protein is CASREFGANVLTF.

J is TRBJ1-2 and V is TRBV6-2 or TRBV6-3; D gene ambiguous. CDR3 length equals 11 residues. Deletions cut 0 bases from V and 7 bases from J, with 3 bases between. Looked up from germline, CDR1 is MNHEY and CDR2 is SVGEGT. The chain's CDR3 is CASSYSSGYTF. The CDR3 DNA is TGTGCCAGCAGTTACTCGAGTGGCTACACCTTC.

The J gene is TRBJ2-2, the V gene TRBV9; unclear D gene. The CDR3 has 14 residues. V lost 0 bases to trimming and J lost 1 base, with 4 bases between them. Germline CDR1 and CDR2: SGDLS and YYNGEE. The CDR3 here is CASSVGQNTGELFF. For the CDR3, the DNA is TGTGCCAGCAGCGTAGGCCAGAACACCGGGGAGCTGTTTTTT.

In its sample, this clone was seen once. CDR3: CASSPGSMNTEAFF. For the CDR3, the DNA is TGTGCCAGCTCACCCGGCAGCATGAACACTGAAGCTTTCTTT. The chain links TRBV18 to TRBJ1-1; no clear D gene. Trimming removed 3 bases at V and 0 bases at J, with 8 bases between. The CDR3 length is 14 residues. The germline gives CDR1 KGHSH, CDR2 LQKENI.

The chain carries TRBV7-2 and TRBJ1-5; D gene ambiguous. The CDR3 is made up of 15 amino acids. Per germline, CDR1 SGHTA and CDR2 FQGNSA. V shed 1 base and J shed 0 bases, with 7 bases lying between them. The CDR3: CASSLDSVSNQPQHF. The CDR3 nucleotides read TGTGCCAGCAGCTTAGACAGCGTTAGCAATCAGCCCCAGCATTTT.

This clone appeared once. The same CDR3 is also encoded by other DNA sequences in this sample. The rearrangement links TRBV4-1 to TRBJ1-3, with unresolved D. The CDR3 has 15 amino acids. Germline values: CDR1 MGHRA, CDR2 YSYEKL. The germline V and J ends were trimmed by 0 bases and 0 bases, with 6 bases remaining between them. The CDR3 nucleotides are TGCGCCAGCAGCCAAGATCTGCCCTCTGGAAACACCATATATTTT. Translating gives CASSQDLPSGNTIYF.

The V gene is TRBV20-1, the J gene TRBJ1-2; perhaps TRBD1 as D (5 bases). This CDR3 has 11 residues. Trimming took off 3 bases at V and 6 bases at J, with 8 bases between the two ends. Germline V gene data show CDR1 as DFQATT and CDR2 as SNEGSKA (reference sequence). The CDR3 bases are TGCAGTGCTAGCGCAGGGAATGGCTACACCTTC. Amino acids: CSASAGNGYTF.

The V call is TRBV28, the J call TRBJ1-2; no clear D gene. The CDR3 sequence is 14 residues long. V was trimmed by 7 bases and J by 2 bases, leaving 14 bases between them. Germline V gene lookup returns CDR1 MDHEN and CDR2 SYDVKM. The CDR3 region is CASIPRVGNYGYTF. In DNA form, the CDR3 reads TGTGCCAGCATTCCTCGGGTCGGGAACTATGGCTACACCTTC.